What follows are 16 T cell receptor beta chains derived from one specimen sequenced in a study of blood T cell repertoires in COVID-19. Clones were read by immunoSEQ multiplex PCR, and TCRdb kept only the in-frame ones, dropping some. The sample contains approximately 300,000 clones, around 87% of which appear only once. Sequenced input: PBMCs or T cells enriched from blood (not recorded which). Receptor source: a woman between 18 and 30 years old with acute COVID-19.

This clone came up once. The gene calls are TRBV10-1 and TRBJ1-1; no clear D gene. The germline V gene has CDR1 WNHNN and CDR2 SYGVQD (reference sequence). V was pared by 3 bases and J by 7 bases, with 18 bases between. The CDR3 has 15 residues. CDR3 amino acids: CASSDKGELWGEAFF. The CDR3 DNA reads TGCGCCAGCAGTGATAAGGGAGAGCTGTGGGGTGAAGCTTTCTTT.

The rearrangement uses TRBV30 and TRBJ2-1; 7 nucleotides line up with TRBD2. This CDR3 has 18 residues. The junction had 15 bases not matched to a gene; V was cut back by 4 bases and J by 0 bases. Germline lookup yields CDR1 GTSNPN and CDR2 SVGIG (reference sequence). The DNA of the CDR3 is TGTGCCTGGAATCAGGGAAACCCTAGCGGAAGCTCCTACAATGAGCAGTTCTTC. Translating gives CAWNQGNPSGSSYNEQFF.

CDR3 sequence reads: CASSYWGGSSYEQYF. Here the CDR3 DNA reads TGTGCCAGCAGTTACTGGGGCGGGAGCTCCTACGAGCAGTACTTC. The gene calls are TRBV6-5 and TRBJ2-7; 7 bases agree with TRBD2. The CDR3 length is 15 residues. The J segment lost 0 bases and the V segment lost 1 base, leaving 3 bases of the junction unmatched. Germline CDR1 is MNHEY and CDR2 is SVGAGI.

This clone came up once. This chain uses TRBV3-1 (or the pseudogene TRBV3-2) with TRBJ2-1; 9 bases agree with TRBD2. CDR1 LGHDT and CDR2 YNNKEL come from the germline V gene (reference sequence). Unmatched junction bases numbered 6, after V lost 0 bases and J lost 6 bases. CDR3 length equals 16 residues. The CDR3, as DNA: TGTGCCAGCAGCCAAGAAAGGTGGCGGGAGGGCAATGAGCAGTTCTTC. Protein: CASSQERWREGNEQFF.

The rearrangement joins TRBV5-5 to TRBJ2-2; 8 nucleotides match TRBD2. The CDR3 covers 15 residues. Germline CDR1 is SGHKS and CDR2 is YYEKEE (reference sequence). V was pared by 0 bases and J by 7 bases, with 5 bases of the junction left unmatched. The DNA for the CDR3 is TGTGCCAGCAGCTTGGCCAGCGGGAGTAACGGGGAGCTGTTTTTT. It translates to CASSLASGSNGELFF.

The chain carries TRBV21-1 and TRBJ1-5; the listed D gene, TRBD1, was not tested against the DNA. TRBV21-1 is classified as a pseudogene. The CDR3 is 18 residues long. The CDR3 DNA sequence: TGTGCCAGCAGCACCCAAGCCCCTCGCAGGGGTAGCAATCAGCCCCAGCATTTT. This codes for CASSTQAPRRGSNQPQHF.

The CDR3 here is CASRSTGGYTF. Here the CDR3 DNA reads TGTGCCAGCAGGTCTACGGGTGGCTACACCTTC. The chain employs TRBV7-9 and TRBJ1-2; D uncertain. Germline lookup yields CDR1 SEHNR and CDR2 FQNEAQ (reference sequence). Between the trimmed V and J ends, which lost 6 bases and 7 bases, there was a span of 9 bases. The CDR3 length is 11 residues.

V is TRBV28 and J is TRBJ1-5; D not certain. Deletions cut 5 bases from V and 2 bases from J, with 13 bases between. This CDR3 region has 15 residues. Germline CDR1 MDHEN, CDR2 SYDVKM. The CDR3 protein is CASSPPPGGNQPQHF. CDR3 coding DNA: TGTGCCAGCAGTCCGCCTCCGGGAGGCAATCAGCCCCAGCATTTT.

This CDR3 is CASSLWGDSGNTIYF. In nucleotides, the CDR3 is TGTGCCAGCAGCCTTTGGGGCGACTCTGGAAACACCATATATTTT. V is TRBV7-2 and J is TRBJ1-3; weak D call: TRBD1 (5 bases). There are 15 residues in the CDR3. Germline-derived CDR1 and CDR2 are SGHTA and FQGNSA. V dropped 5 bases and J dropped 0 bases, with 11 bases sitting between them.

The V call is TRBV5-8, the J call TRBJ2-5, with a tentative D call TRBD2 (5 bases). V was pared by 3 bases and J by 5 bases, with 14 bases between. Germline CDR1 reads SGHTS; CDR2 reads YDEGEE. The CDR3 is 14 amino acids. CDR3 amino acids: CASSSGGGWETQYF. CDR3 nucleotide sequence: TGTGCCAGCAGCTCCGGAGGAGGATGGGAGACCCAGTACTTC. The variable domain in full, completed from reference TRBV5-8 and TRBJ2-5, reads EAGVTQSPTHLIKTRGQQATLRCSPISGHTSVYWYQQALGLGLQFLLWYDEGEERNRGNFPPRFSGRQFPNYSSELNVNALELEDSALYLCASSSGGGWETQYFGPGTRLLVL.

CDR3 loop: CASSYSGGLTYEQYF. In DNA form, the CDR3 reads TGTGCCAGCAGTTACTCTGGGGGCCTTACCTACGAGCAGTACTTC. The chain has TRBV6-6 and TRBJ2-7, with TRBD1 as a possible D gene (6 bases). The V gene's germline CDR1 is MNHNY and CDR2 SVGAGI (reference sequence). The ends were cut back, 0 bases at V and 2 bases at J, with 11 bases in the middle. The CDR3 loop spans 15 amino acids.

CDR3 sequence reads: CASSSPGQGIQPQHF. CDR3 nucleotide sequence: TGTGCCAGCAGTTCTCCGGGACAGGGGATCCAGCCCCAGCATTTT. The chain is built from TRBV28 and TRBJ1-5; TRBD1 matches 10 bases. Germline V lookup: CDR1 MDHEN, CDR2 SYDVKM. V lost 4 bases, J lost 7 bases, and 7 bases stayed unmatched. The length of the CDR3 is 15 residues.

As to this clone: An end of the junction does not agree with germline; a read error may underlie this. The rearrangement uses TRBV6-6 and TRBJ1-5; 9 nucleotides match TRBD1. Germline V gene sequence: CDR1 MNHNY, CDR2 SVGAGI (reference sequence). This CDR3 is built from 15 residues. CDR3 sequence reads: CASSNSGQGFQPQHF. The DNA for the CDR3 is TGTGCCAGCAGTAACTCGGGACAGGGCTTTCAGCCCCAGCATTTT.

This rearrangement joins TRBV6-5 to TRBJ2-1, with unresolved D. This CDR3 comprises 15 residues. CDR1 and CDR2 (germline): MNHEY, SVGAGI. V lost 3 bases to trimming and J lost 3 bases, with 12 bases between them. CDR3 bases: TGTGCCAGCAGTTATGACGCAGGAATCTACAATGAGCAGTTCTTC. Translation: CASSYDAGIYNEQFF.

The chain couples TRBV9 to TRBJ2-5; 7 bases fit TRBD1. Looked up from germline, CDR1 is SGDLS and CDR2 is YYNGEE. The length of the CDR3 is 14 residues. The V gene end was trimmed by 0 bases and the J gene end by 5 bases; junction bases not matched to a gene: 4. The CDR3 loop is CASSVGTGDETQYF. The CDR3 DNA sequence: TGTGCCAGCAGCGTAGGGACAGGCGATGAGACCCAGTACTTC.

CDR3 protein: CATSDGTSNSNQPQHF. CDR3 sequence (DNA): TGTGCCACCAGTGATGGGACATCGAATAGCAATCAGCCCCAGCATTTT. The chain links TRBV24-1 to TRBJ1-5, with D possibly matching TRBD1 (6 bases). CDR1 is KGHDR and CDR2 is SFDVKD in the germline V gene. Trimming took 3 bases from V and 0 from J, leaving 11 bases between them. The CDR3 has 16 residues.